Sequencing of this TCR beta chain was carried out in a study of Ad26.COV2.S vaccination and SARS-CoV-2 variants. Whole-study context: The study gave Ad26.COV2.S intramuscularly, once or twice 56 days apart.

The table came from immunoSEQ multiplex PCR; TCRdb's copy has only in-frame clones and leaves some out. The table includes 350,000 to 400,000 clones, around nine tenths detected once. Treatment given: roughly 20 received Ad26.COV2.S at low or high dose, single or two shots; about five received placebo; per-sample allocation not given. At day 63 after the first vaccine or placebo injection, samples were drawn. Wuhan-strain SARS-CoV-2 spike was expressed by the Ad26 vector that made up the vaccine. This material consisted of peripheral blood, taken in a trial of Ad26.COV2.S vaccine versus placebo. This sequence was found in a person between 18 and 65 years old who received the Ad26.COV2.S COVID-19 vaccine or a placebo.

In DNA, the CDR3 is TGTGCCAGCACTGACAGGCAAACCTATGGCTACACCTTC. As protein: CASTDRQTYGYTF. This sequence joins TRBV6-6 and TRBJ1-2, with TRBD1 as a possible D gene (6 bases). Looked up from germline, CDR1 is MNHNY and CDR2 is SVGAGI (reference sequence). V was trimmed by 7 bases and J by 4 bases, leaving 13 bases between them. The CDR3 is made up of 13 amino acids.